This T cell receptor (beta chain) was recorded in a study of blood T cell repertoires in COVID-19. Germline assignment: CDR1 MGHDK and CDR2 SYGVNS. The trim removed 7 bases at V and 6 bases at J, leaving 10 bases unmatched. This CDR3 contains 15 residues. Assay: immunoSEQ multiplex PCR; the TCRdb copy retains only in-frame clones and omits some. The repertoire consists of about 260,000 clones, with more than 90% occurring once and the leading ten covering roughly 2.7%. Sequences were obtained from peripheral blood. The chain combines TRBV25-1 with TRBJ2-2; 8 nucleotides match TRBD1. This receptor was taken from a person between 18 and 30 years old with COVID-19, enrolled during active disease. In DNA, the CDR3 is TGTGCCAGCAATTCCGGGACAGGTTGGGCCGGGGAGCTGTTTTTT. This encodes CASNSGTGWAGELFF.